What follows describes a single T cell receptor beta chain. Its antigen is currently not known. Base-call qualities are not available, and no considerably larger clone is one nucleotide away. TCRbeta CDR3 regions were amplified from genomic DNA by means of the immunoSEQ Assay, a bias-controlled multiplex PCR. The authors processed their data as follows. Within the assay, amplification of reference gene primers was used to estimate how many nucleated cells each sample contained. To quantify the absolute abundance of each unique TCRbeta CDR3 rearrangement, sequence reads were collapsed and filtered. Productive Simpson clonality was computed per sample as the square root of Simpson's diversity index over productive rearrangements. TCRdb re-hosts the immuneACCESS table, in-frame sequences only. Its copies lack some clones; in the studies checked, an unresolved V gene accounts for under half of them, and the cause for the rest is not known. Clone size and the V and J calls come from that table; the DNA yielded D and trimming. The sample records roughly 250,000 clones, about 89% of which are singletons. The ten largest account for 1.9% of the sample.

Participants in the prospective study were enrolled through a virtual design, were aged about 18 to 100 years, and lived in fewer than 30 United States geographic areas. To assign participants to cohorts, the prospective study relied on clinical history that participants themselves reported in a screening survey and a study questionnaire. For ImmuneRACE Cohort 3, a participant was defined as recovered based on two consecutive negative NP/OP PCR tests, clearance by a healthcare professional, or resolution of symptoms. In the prospective study, whole blood, serum and a nasopharyngeal or oropharyngeal swab were collected from each participant by mobile phlebotomists. Participants in the prospective study had the option to provide additional blood draws and questionnaires over an approximately two-month period. Prospective study blood samples were shipped either frozen or at room temperature before DNA extraction.

The entry originates in a study of blood T cell repertoires in COVID-19 (dated by TCRdb to 2018 to 2021). As for the study more broadly: Collaborator samples came from the United States, Italy and Spain and covered acute and convalescent phases of COVID-19. The material from the prospective study consisted of cDNA or gDNA derived from T cells, B-cell-depleted T cells, or PBMCs. Subjects who had been exposed to COVID-19, were actively infected with it, or had recovered from it provided the deeply sampled blood TCRbeta repertoires that made up the dataset. The repertoires were released in a freely available public database intended as a resource for research on the immune response to SARS-CoV-2. The samples were drawn from the first 160 participants of the ongoing ImmuneRACE study and from 1,200 or so subjects provided by 6 global collaborators. Nearly every sample came with metadata listing a de-identified subject ID, COVID-19 status, age in years and sex. Where HLA class I and class II types were available, the types were taken from metadata supplied by the sample provider, not from assay-based typing. Broad study findings and their caveats: How much clinical and demographic metadata was included differed by source and by participant, and the metadata was provided uncurated.

Including the terminal cysteine and phenylalanine, the CDR3 comprises 17 residues. The only DNA kept is the CDR3, 51 bases in frame from the first base. For this chain, trimming is 5 bases at the V end and 3 bases at the J end, and the number of junction bases without a gene match is 15. CDR1 SEHNR and CDR2 FQNEAQ are derived from the germline V gene (reference sequence). The sequencing input was PBMCs or T cells enriched from blood (not recorded which). The receptor chain draws on TRBV7-9 and TRBJ1-1, with TRBD1 matching 7 junction bases. The sequence came from a woman under 30 who had recovered from COVID-19. The CDR3 in this case is CASSPRQGSKDDTEAFF. Here is the DNA: TGTGCCAGCAGCCCAAGACAGGGTTCGAAGGATGACACTGAAGCTTTCTTT. The entire variable domain, with the stretches around the CDR3 drawn from the reference TRBV7-9 and TRBJ1-1 proteins, is DTGVSQNPRHKITKRGQNVTFRCDPISEHNRLYWYRQTLGQGPEFLTYFQNEAQLEKSRLLSDRFSAERPKGSFSTLEIQRTEQGDSAMYLCASSPRQGSKDDTEAFFGQGTRLTVV.